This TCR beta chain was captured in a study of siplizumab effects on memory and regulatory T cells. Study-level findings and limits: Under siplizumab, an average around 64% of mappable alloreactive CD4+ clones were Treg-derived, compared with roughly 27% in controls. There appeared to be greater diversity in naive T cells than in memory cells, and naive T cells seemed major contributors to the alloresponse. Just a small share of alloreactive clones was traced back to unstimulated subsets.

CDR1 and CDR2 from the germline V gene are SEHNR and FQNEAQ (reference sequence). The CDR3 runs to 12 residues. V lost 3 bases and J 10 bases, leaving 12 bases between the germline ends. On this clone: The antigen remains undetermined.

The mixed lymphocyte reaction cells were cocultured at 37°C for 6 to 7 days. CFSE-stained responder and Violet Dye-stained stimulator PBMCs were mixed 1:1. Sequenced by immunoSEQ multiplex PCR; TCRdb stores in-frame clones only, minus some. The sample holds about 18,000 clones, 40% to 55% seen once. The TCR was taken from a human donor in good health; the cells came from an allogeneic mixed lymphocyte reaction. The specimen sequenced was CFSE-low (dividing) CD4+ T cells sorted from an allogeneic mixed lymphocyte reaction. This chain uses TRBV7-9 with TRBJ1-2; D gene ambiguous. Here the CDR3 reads CASSFRDGAYTF. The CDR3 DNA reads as TGTGCCAGCAGCTTTAGGGATGGTGCCTACACCTTC.